This T cell receptor (beta chain) is from a study of T cell clones after liver transplantation. On the study more broadly: Three of eight recipients were HCV-positive; others had non-autoimmune, non-viral indications.

This clone was seen a handful of times. Repertoires were generated with immunoSEQ multiplex PCR, while TCRdb's copy carries only in-frame clones and drops some. Of around 20,000 clones listed, 80% to 90% were seen once; the top ten hold about an eighth. The V gene's germline CDR1 is MDHEN and CDR2 SYDVKM. V was cut by 2 bases and J by 2 bases, with 13 bases left in between. CDR3 length: 16 residues. This sequence was found in a human donor who received a liver transplant. The sample here was CD8+ T cells from blood, taken before liver transplant. The chain joins TRBV28 to TRBJ2-1; unclear D gene. The CDR3, as DNA: TGTGCCAGCAGTTTAACACCAGGAAGGACCTACAATGAGCAGTTCTTC. Its protein product is CASSLTPGRTYNEQFF.